This TCR beta chain was captured by sequencing in a study of blood T cell repertoires in COVID-19. This clone showed up just once. Methods used by the authors: Nucleated cell number was recorded as an estimate derived from reference gene primer amplification. The table came from immunoSEQ multiplex PCR; TCRdb's copy has only in-frame clones and leaves some out. V and J calls and clone size follow that table, whereas D and trimming were derived from the DNA. The sample records 85,000 to 110,000 clones, nearly 90% being singletons. The sample consisted of peripheral blood. This TCR came from a man aged 45-65 years in a cohort sampled during active COVID-19.

The DNA of the CDR3 is TGTGCCAGCAGTTTAGGGCGGAGGAAAGCTTTCTTT. This gives the protein CASSLGRRKAFF. This sequence joins TRBV27 and TRBJ1-1, with D hard to call. V was cut by 2 bases and J by 9 bases, with 10 bases left in between. CDR3 length: 12 amino acids. In germline, CDR1 is MNHEY, CDR2 SMNVEV (reference sequence).